This is a list of T cell receptor beta chains from one sample in a study of blood T cell repertoires in COVID-19. This table comes from immunoSEQ multiplex PCR, and its TCRdb copy is limited to in-frame clones, with some not included. This sample yields approximately 90,000 clones, of which nearly 80% are seen a single time; 6.3% belongs to the top ten. Material for sequencing was peripheral blood. All receptors come from a man aged 70-80 years with COVID-19, enrolled during active disease. Each CDR3 is given with its conserved first and last residue. Each record gives: D gene, J gene, clone size, V gene, CDR3 DNA, CDR3 protein. The D gene is left open where the match is weak. Clone size, where shown, is once, few, many, or a class for clones that have expanded.

-,TRBJ2-1,-,TRBV6-1,TGTGCCAGCAGTGAACTGGGGGCGTGGGACAATGAGCAGTTCTTC,CASSELGAWDNEQFF
-,TRBJ1-6,-,TRBV28,TGTGCCAGCAGTTCCTCGACTACGCTAGATTCACCCCTCCACTTT,CASSSSTTLDSPLHF
TRBD2,TRBJ2-7,-,TRBV7-2,TGTGCCAGCAGCTCGCGCTCCGGGACTAGTCGGGTCGTGCAGTACTTC,CASSSRSGTSRVVQYF
TRBD1,TRBJ2-7,-,TRBV28,TGTGCCAGCAGTGACGCCGGGACAGGGGGGGACTACGAGCAGTACTTC,CASSDAGTGGDYEQYF
-,TRBJ2-7,once,TRBV6-5,TGTGCCAGCAGTTCACTATACGAGCAGTACTTC,CASSSLYEQYF
TRBD1,TRBJ1-1,-,TRBV29-1,TGCAGCGTTGGGAGGACAGGGGGTAACACTGAAGCTTTCTTT,CSVGRTGGNTEAFF
-,TRBJ1-1,few,TRBV9,TGTGCCAGCAGCCGCGGAGGGCACACTGAAGCTTTCTTT,CASSRGGHTEAFF
TRBD2,TRBJ2-1,-,TRBV11-2,TGTGCCAGCAGCATAAGCGGGAGTGCGGGATACAATGAGCAGTTCTTC,CASSISGSAGYNEQFF
-,TRBJ2-7,-,TRBV10-3,TGTGCCATCAGTAATCTCAGGAGGCCCGAGCAGTACTTC,CAISNLRRPEQYF
-,TRBJ1-6,-,TRBV28,TGTGCCAGCAGTTTAACAGGGTCCTATAATTCACCCCTCCACTTT,CASSLTGSYNSPLHF
TRBD1,TRBJ2-7,few,TRBV5-5,TGTGCCAGCAGCTTCTCGGACAGGCGCGAGCAGTACTTC,CASSFSDRREQYF
-,TRBJ2-3,once,TRBV7-2,TGTGCCAGCAGGAACCACCCGGGAGATACGCAGTATTTT,CASRNHPGDTQYF
-,TRBJ2-7,-,TRBV29-1,TGCAGCGTTGGGCAGGGCAAGTACGAGCAGTACTTC,CSVGQGKYEQYF
TRBD1,TRBJ1-2,-,TRBV19,TGTGCCAGTTCGGGACAGGGGGGCTACACCTTC,CASSGQGGYTF
-,TRBJ1-4,-,TRBV7-9,TGTGCCAGCAAGAGACCCGGAGTTAATGAAAAACTGTTTTTT,CASKRPGVNEKLFF
-,TRBJ2-4,-,TRBV9,TGTGCCAGCAGCGTAGGGTCAGGGGCCAAAAACATTCAGTACTTC,CASSVGSGAKNIQYF